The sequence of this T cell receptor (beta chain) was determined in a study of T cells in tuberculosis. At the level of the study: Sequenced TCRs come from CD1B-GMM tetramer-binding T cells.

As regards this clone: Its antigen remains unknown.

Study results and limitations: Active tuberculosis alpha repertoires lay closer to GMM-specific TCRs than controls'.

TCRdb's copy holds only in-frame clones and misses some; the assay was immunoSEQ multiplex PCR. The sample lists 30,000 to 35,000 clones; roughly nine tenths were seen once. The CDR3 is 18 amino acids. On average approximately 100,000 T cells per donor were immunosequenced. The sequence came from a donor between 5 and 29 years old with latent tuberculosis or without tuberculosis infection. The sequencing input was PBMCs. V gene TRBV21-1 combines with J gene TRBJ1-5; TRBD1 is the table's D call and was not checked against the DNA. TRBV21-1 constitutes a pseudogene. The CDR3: CASRLRTGGSKGNQPQHF. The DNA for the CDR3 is TGTGCCAGCAGGCTTCGGACAGGGGGCTCTAAGGGCAATCAGCCCCAGCATTTT.